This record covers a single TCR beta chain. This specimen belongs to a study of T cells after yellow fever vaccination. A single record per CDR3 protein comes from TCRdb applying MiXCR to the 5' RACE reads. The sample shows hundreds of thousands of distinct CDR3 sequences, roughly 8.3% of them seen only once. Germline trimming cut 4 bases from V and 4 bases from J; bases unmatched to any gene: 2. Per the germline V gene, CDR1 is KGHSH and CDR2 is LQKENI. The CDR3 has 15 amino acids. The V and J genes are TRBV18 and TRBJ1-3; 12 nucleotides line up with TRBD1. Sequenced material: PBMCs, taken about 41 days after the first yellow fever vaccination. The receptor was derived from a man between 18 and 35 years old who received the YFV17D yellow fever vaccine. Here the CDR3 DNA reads TGTGCCAGCTCACGGGGACAGGGGGCCGGAAACACCATATATTTT. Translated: CASSRGQGAGNTIYF.